This T cell receptor beta chain originates from a study of OX40 agonist ivuxolimab in advanced cancers. Across the study: Antecedent anti-PD-1, anti-PD-L1 or anti-CTLA-4 therapy was permissible, with roughly 40% having received some.

TCRdb's copy holds only in-frame clones and misses some; the assay was immunoSEQ multiplex PCR. Of tens of thousands of clones in the sample, 80% to 85% were seen once. This clone was seen only once. The CDR3 runs 15 residues. The V gene end was trimmed by 8 bases and the J gene end by 4 bases; junction bases not matched to a gene: 9. From germline, CDR1 is SEHNR and CDR2 FQNEAQ (reference sequence). This receptor was taken from an adult with an advanced solid tumor such as melanoma, head and neck, liver or kidney cancer. V is TRBV7-9 and J is TRBJ2-3, with 10 positions matching TRBD2. The material sequenced was CD4+ or CD8+ T cells sorted from blood, taken in a trial of the OX40 agonist ivuxolimab. The DNA of the CDR3 is TGTGCCAGCTTGTTCCTAGCGGGAGTAGCAGATACGCAGTATTTT. Translated: CASLFLAGVADTQYF.